Listed here are 21 T cell receptor beta chains from one sample, sequenced in a study of blood T cell repertoires in COVID-19. The data were produced by immunoSEQ multiplex PCR, yet TCRdb's version contains in-frame clones alone and is incomplete. The profile shows approximately 240,000 clones, about 86% of them singletons. The sample comprised peripheral blood. The receptors derive from a woman aged 25-40 years who had recovered from COVID-19.

This clone came up once. The V call is TRBV29-1, the J call TRBJ1-3, with D perhaps matching TRBD1 (5 bases). Germline V gene data show CDR1 as SQVTM and CDR2 as ANQGSEA. Trimming took 4 bases from V and 0 from J, leaving 19 bases between them. The CDR3 length is 17 residues. CDR3 coding DNA: TGCAGCGTTGCGCCGACAGACCCGAGCGCCTCTGGAAACACCATATATTTT. It specifies CSVAPTDPSASGNTIYF.

V usage is TRBV19 and J usage is TRBJ2-3; perhaps TRBD1 as D (6 bases). Germline lookup yields CDR1 LNHDA and CDR2 SQIVND (reference sequence). The CDR3 is 14 residues long. Trimming took 6 bases from V and 0 from J, leaving 10 bases between them. This chain's CDR3 is CASSEGGSTDTQYF. The CDR3 DNA sequence: TGTGCCAGTAGCGAAGGGGGAAGCACAGATACGCAGTATTTT.

The V and J genes are TRBV6-5 and TRBJ1-2, with a tentative D call TRBD1 (6 bases). The germline V gene has CDR1 MNHEY and CDR2 SVGAGI. The CDR3 runs 13 residues. Trimming removed 3 bases at V and 6 bases at J, with 11 bases between. CDR3: CASSYGGADGYTF. CDR3 bases: TGTGCCAGCAGTTATGGGGGGGCGGATGGCTACACCTTC.

J is TRBJ2-2 and V is TRBV4-1; 7 bases agree with TRBD2. The CDR3 length is 15 residues. With 7 bases clipped from V and 5 bases from J, the junction kept 10 bases outside the gene matches. Germline CDR1 MGHRA, CDR2 YSYEKL. For the CDR3, the DNA is TGCGCCAGCACCTCGGGGGACTATAAGACCGGGGAGCTGTTTTTT. Amino acid sequence: CASTSGDYKTGELFF.

The chain joins TRBV4-3 to TRBJ2-1; 11 nucleotides agree with TRBD2. The J segment lost 4 bases and the V segment lost 0 bases, leaving 2 bases of the junction unmatched. Per germline, CDR1 LGHNA and CDR2 YSLEER. The CDR3 covers 16 residues. CDR3 sequence reads: CASSQDPSGGYNEQFF. Here the CDR3 DNA reads TGCGCCAGCAGCCAAGATCCTAGCGGGGGGTACAATGAGCAGTTCTTC.

The gene calls are TRBV6-2 or TRBV6-3 and TRBJ2-7, with 7 bases lining up with TRBD1. This CDR3 is 14 amino acids long. Germline V gene sequence: CDR1 MNHEY, CDR2 SVGEGT. Trimming removed 1 base from V and 6 bases from J; junction bases left unmatched: 6. For the CDR3, the DNA is TGTGCCAGCAGTTACTTTTCGCGACAGGGCGAGCAGTACTTC. It specifies CASSYFSRQGEQYF.

V is TRBV4-1 and J is TRBJ2-7, with TRBD2 identical over 12 bases. Germline CDR1 is MGHRA and CDR2 is YSYEKL. This CDR3 region has 15 residues. The trim removed 9 bases at V and 5 bases at J, leaving 11 bases unmatched. The CDR3, as DNA: TGCGCCAGTCAGAGTCTAGCGGGGGGGCCCCACGAGCAGTACTTC. It codes for CASQSLAGGPHEQYF.

The sample holds many counts of this clone. Here the CDR3 reads CASSLSLAGSINEQFF. As DNA, the CDR3 is TGTGCCAGCAGCTTAAGTCTAGCGGGGTCTATCAATGAGCAGTTCTTC. The V and J genes are TRBV7-9 and TRBJ2-1; 9 positions match TRBD2. V shed 2 bases, J shed 6 bases, and the junction held 8 bases outside the gene matches. The germline V gene has CDR1 SEHNR and CDR2 FQNEAQ (reference sequence). This CDR3 is built from 16 residues.

The chain recombines TRBV27 with TRBJ2-2; a weak D match, TRBD1 (6 bases). V dropped 5 bases and J dropped 0 bases, with 10 bases sitting between them. The length of the CDR3 is 15 residues. From germline, CDR1 is MNHEY and CDR2 SMNVEV (reference sequence). The CDR3 spells CASSPGHPNTGELFF. CDR3 DNA: TGTGCCAGCAGTCCGGGACACCCGAACACCGGGGAGCTGTTTTTT.

The chain joins TRBV7-9 to TRBJ1-2; the D gene is possibly TRBD1 (6 bases). The CDR3 totals 14 residues. Trimming removed 5 bases at V and 1 base at J, with 11 bases between. Looked up from germline, CDR1 is SEHNR and CDR2 is FQNEAQ (reference sequence). The CDR3 coding sequence is TGTGCCAGCAGCGCCCGGGACAATAACTATGGCTACACCTTC. Its protein is CASSARDNNYGYTF. The full variable domain, rest sourced from reference TRBV7-9 and TRBJ1-2, is DTGVSQNPRHKITKRGQNVTFRCDPISEHNRLYWYRQTLGQGPEFLTYFQNEAQLEKSRLLSDRFSAERPKGSFSTLEIQRTEQGDSAMYLCASSARDNNYGYTFGSGTRLTVV.

J is TRBJ1-5 and V is TRBV10-3; D not resolved. From germline, CDR1 is ENHRY and CDR2 SYGVKD. This CDR3 has 13 amino acids. V was shortened by 0 bases and J by 6 bases, with 6 bases between the two germline ends. This CDR3 reads CAISESRVQPQHF. The CDR3 nucleotides read TGTGCCATCAGTGAGTCGAGGGTTCAGCCCCAGCATTTT.

V usage is TRBV3-1 (or the pseudogene TRBV3-2) and J usage is TRBJ2-5, with 7 nucleotides matching TRBD1. The ends lost 0 bases at V and 5 bases at J; junction bases unmatched: 12. Germline values: CDR1 LGHDT, CDR2 YNNKEL (reference sequence). This CDR3 comprises 17 residues. CDR3 coding DNA: TGTGCCAGCAGCCAAGAACCCGGGACAGCTCGTCGGGAGACCCAGTACTTC. Translation: CASSQEPGTARRETQYF.

CDR3: CASSSTGTGYGYTF. The CDR3 region has the DNA TGCGCCAGCAGCTCGACCGGGACAGGGTACGGCTACACCTTC. This sequence joins TRBV5-1 and TRBJ1-2, with 9 bases lining up with TRBD1. J lost 8 bases, V lost 3 bases, and 8 bases had no gene match. From germline, CDR1 is SGHRS and CDR2 YFSETQ. This CDR3 contains 14 residues. The full variable domain, its missing parts supplied by reference TRBV5-1 and TRBJ1-2, is KAGVTQTPRYLIKTRGQQVTLSCSPISGHRSVSWYQQTPGQGLQFLFEYFSETQRNKGNFPGRFSGRQFSNSRSEMNVSTLELGDSALYLCASSSTGTGYGYTFGSGTRLTVV.

This chain uses TRBV2 with TRBJ1-4, with TRBD1 as a possible D gene (6 bases). Trimming shortened V by 6 bases and J by 7 bases, and 15 bases separated the two germline ends. Germline V gene sequence: CDR1 SNHLY, CDR2 FYNNEI. CDR3 length: 14 residues. Here the CDR3 reads CASRGTSRGEKLFF. CDR3 nucleotide sequence: TGTGCCAGCAGAGGGACATCGAGGGGTGAAAAACTGTTTTTT.

The V call is TRBV18, the J call TRBJ1-4; D might be TRBD1 (5 bases). Per germline, CDR1 KGHSH and CDR2 LQKENI. This CDR3 region has 15 residues. V lost 0 bases and J lost 7, with 12 bases in between. CDR3 sequence: CASSPPQGTGEKLFF. CDR3 in DNA: TGTGCCAGCTCACCACCGCAGGGTACGGGTGAAAAACTGTTTTTT.

This clone was detected only a few times. CDR3 nucleotide sequence: TGTGCCAGCAAACGCACAGGGTCCACAGGGGGGGGTCGCACAGATACGCAGTATTTT. Translated, it gives CASKRTGSTGGGRTDTQYF. The rearrangement links TRBV2 to TRBJ2-3; D is possibly TRBD1 (8 bases). V was cut by 7 bases and J by 1 base, with 27 bases left in between. This CDR3 is 19 amino acids long. From germline, CDR1 is SNHLY and CDR2 FYNNEI.

The gene calls are TRBV10-3 and TRBJ2-1, with a possible D match to TRBD2 (6 bases). CDR3 length: 13 residues. Germline CDR1 reads ENHRY; CDR2 reads SYGVKD. V lost 10 bases, J lost 10 bases, and 20 bases lay in between. The CDR3 here is CATTGGGSLEQFF. In DNA, the CDR3 is TGTGCCACAACGGGCGGAGGGTCCTTAGAGCAGTTCTTC.

The chain employs TRBV7-9 and TRBJ2-3, with 8 bases identical to TRBD1. V lost 5 bases, J lost 4 bases, and 8 bases stayed unmatched. CDR3 length: 15 amino acids. Germline V CDR1 and CDR2: SEHNR, FQNEAQ (reference sequence). The CDR3 DNA sequence: TGTGCCAGCAGCCGAGGACAGGGTGAAGCAGATACGCAGTATTTT. This encodes CASSRGQGEADTQYF.

This chain joins TRBV5-6 and TRBJ2-5; a weak D match, TRBD2 (5 bases). There are 14 residues in the CDR3. Trimming stripped 4 bases from V and 1 base from J, with 11 bases between. Germline CDR1 reads SGHDT; CDR2 reads YYEEEE. Here the CDR3 DNA reads TGTGCCAGCAGCACCGGACTGATCCAAGAGACCCAGTACTTC. This translates into CASSTGLIQETQYF.

The V and J genes are TRBV6-5 and TRBJ2-7, with D perhaps TRBD1 (6 bases). The length of the CDR3 is 14 residues. In germline, CDR1 is MNHEY, CDR2 SVGAGI. With 5 bases removed from V and 7 bases from J, the gap between germline ends came to 18 bases. The CDR3 protein is CASSPGALGWEQYF. The CDR3 nucleotides read TGTGCCAGCAGTCCAGGGGCCTTGGGATGGGAGCAGTACTTC.

This clone was recorded only once. This chain links TRBV5-4 with TRBJ2-5, with 7 bases lining up with TRBD2. This CDR3 comprises 16 residues. Unmatched junction bases numbered 8, after V lost 0 bases and J lost 3 bases. Germline V lookup: CDR1 SGHNT, CDR2 YYREEE (reference sequence). For the CDR3, the DNA is TGTGCCAGCAGCTTGGGATTGGGAGGGCGCGAAGAGACCCAGTACTTC. This codes for CASSLGLGGREETQYF. Variable domain in full (rest from reference TRBV5-4 and TRBJ2-5): ETGVTQSPTHLIKTRGQQVTLRCSSQSGHNTVSWYQQALGQGPQFIFQYYREEENGRGNFPPRFSGLQFPNYSSELNVNALELDDSALYLCASSLGLGGREETQYFGPGTRLLVL.